The TCR beta chain described here comes from a study of OX40 agonist ivuxolimab in advanced cancers. Overall study context: The diagnoses of dose-escalation patients were hepatocellular carcinoma, melanoma, renal cell or head and neck cancer.

Findings and caveats of the study: Expanded clones were, on average, more numerous among CD8+ T cells than CD4+.

The table lists this clone with a count of one. Antigen unknown. Per germline, CDR1 SGHKS and CDR2 YYEKEE (reference sequence). The CDR3 is made up of 15 amino acids. Trimming pared 0 bases from V and 8 bases from J, leaving 14 bases between. Data came from immunoSEQ multiplex PCR; TCRdb stores just in-frame clones and leaves some out. The data show approximately 81,000 clones, with roughly 80% seen just once and about 4.6% held by the top ten. Material: CD4+ or CD8+ T cells sorted from blood, obtained in a trial of the OX40 agonist ivuxolimab. The rearrangement links TRBV5-5 to TRBJ1-4; tentatively, D is TRBD1 (6 bases). This clonotype originated in an adult with an advanced solid tumor such as melanoma, head and neck, liver or kidney cancer. The CDR3 is CASSLGQVEGEKLFF. The CDR3 DNA reads TGTGCCAGCAGCTTGGGACAGGTAGAAGGGGAAAAACTGTTTTTT.